Each of the 9 T cell receptor beta chains below was sequenced from the same sample in a study of blood T cell repertoires in COVID-19. The table came from immunoSEQ multiplex PCR; TCRdb's copy has only in-frame clones and leaves some out. The data contain over 75,000 clones, approximately 80% of them singletons. Material for sequencing was peripheral blood. The receptors were sampled from a woman in her 70s with acute or convalescent COVID-19.

V and J are TRBV13 and TRBJ2-5, with D perhaps matching TRBD2 (6 bases). The germline gives CDR1 PRHDT, CDR2 FYEKMQ (reference sequence). The V end was cut by 0 bases, the J end by 5 bases, with 10 bases between. The CDR3 spans 14 residues. The CDR3 bases are TGTGCCAGCAGCTTAGGGGGCCGGGGGGAGACCCAGTACTTC. Its protein is CASSLGGRGETQYF.

The gene calls are TRBV19 and TRBJ2-5; 9 bases line up with TRBD2. The V segment lost 3 bases and the J segment 2 bases; nucleotides outside the gene matches: 4. The CDR3 is 15 amino acids. The germline V gene encodes CDR1 LNHDA and CDR2 SQIVND (reference sequence). The DNA of the CDR3 is TGTGCCAGTAGTATGGGACTAGCAGGACAAGAGACCCAGTACTTC. This gives the protein CASSMGLAGQETQYF.

The chain carries TRBV19 and TRBJ2-7; 7 bases fit TRBD2. With V trimmed by 2 bases and J by 2 bases, 3 bases remained unmatched. Germline V gene data show CDR1 as LNHDA and CDR2 as SQIVND (reference sequence). The CDR3 runs 14 residues. The CDR3 spells CASSISGDPYEQYF. CDR3 coding DNA: TGTGCCAGTAGTATAAGCGGGGATCCCTACGAGCAGTACTTC.

This chain links TRBV27 with TRBJ1-6; D remains unclear. Looked up from germline, CDR1 is MNHEY and CDR2 is SMNVEV (reference sequence). V was cut by 8 bases and J by 8 bases, with 10 bases left in between. The CDR3 is made up of 12 amino acids. CDR3 amino acids: CASWSNYSPLHF. CDR3 DNA: TGTGCCAGCTGGTCGAACTATTCACCCCTCCACTTT.

V and J are TRBV28 and TRBJ2-2, with 8 bases lining up with TRBD1. Per the germline V gene, CDR1 is MDHEN and CDR2 is SYDVKM. Trimming cost V 6 bases and J 5 bases; bases outside gene matches: 8. The CDR3 is 15 amino acids. This CDR3 reads CASRRDRLRTGELFF. CDR3 sequence (DNA): TGTGCCAGCAGGCGGGACAGGTTACGGACCGGGGAGCTGTTTTTT.

The chain has TRBV19 and TRBJ2-2; 8 nucleotides line up with TRBD1. The CDR3 consists of 16 residues. Looked up from germline, CDR1 is LNHDA and CDR2 is SQIVND (reference sequence). Trimming removed 6 bases from V and 0 bases from J; junction bases left unmatched: 6. The CDR3 spells CASRTPGQANTGELFF. CDR3 bases: TGTGCCAGTAGGACCCCGGGACAGGCGAACACCGGGGAGCTGTTTTTT.

This clone is a singleton in its sample. This sequence joins TRBV19 and TRBJ1-2; maybe TRBD1 (5 bases). Germline V gene lookup returns CDR1 LNHDA and CDR2 SQIVND (reference sequence). The CDR3 loop spans 12 amino acids. V was cut by 7 bases and J by 8 bases, with 14 bases left in between. CDR3: CASNYGGGGYTF. In DNA form, the CDR3 reads TGTGCCAGTAATTATGGGGGAGGAGGCTACACCTTC.

The J gene is TRBJ2-2, the V gene TRBV5-5, with D possibly matching TRBD1 (5 bases). The CDR3 runs 14 residues. From germline, CDR1 is SGHKS and CDR2 YYEKEE (reference sequence). Trimming stripped 0 bases from V and 6 bases from J, with 9 bases between. CDR3 nucleotide sequence: TGTGCCAGCAGCTTGGGGGCAGGGCCCGGGGAGCTGTTTTTT. Amino acids: CASSLGAGPGELFF.

The V call is TRBV5-1, the J call TRBJ2-1; TRBD1 agrees at 8 bases. The CDR3 consists of 17 residues. Unmatched junction bases numbered 7, after V lost 0 bases and J lost 2 bases. Germline values: CDR1 SGHRS, CDR2 YFSETQ. This CDR3 reads CASSLALGQGTYNEQFF. In DNA, the CDR3 is TGCGCCAGCAGCTTGGCCCTAGGACAGGGTACCTACAATGAGCAGTTCTTC. The full variable domain, completed using reference TRBV5-1 and TRBJ2-1, is KAGVTQTPRYLIKTRGQQVTLSCSPISGHRSVSWYQQTPGQGLQFLFEYFSETQRNKGNFPGRFSGRQFSNSRSEMNVSTLELGDSALYLCASSLALGQGTYNEQFFGPGTRLTVL.